The entry that follows covers one T cell receptor beta chain sequence. Profiled with immunoSEQ multiplex PCR; TCRdb holds only in-frame clones, not every one. This table has 390,000 or so clones, roughly 90% appearing once. Enrolled during active infection, Seattle patients were then followed longitudinally. This specimen belongs to a study of blood T cell repertoires in COVID-19. Study at large: T cells, B-cell-depleted T cells, or PBMCs supplied cDNA or gDNA.

The V end lost 1 base, the J end lost 6 bases, and 11 bases lay between the germline ends. CDR3 length equals 14 residues. Per the germline V gene, CDR1 is SGHAT and CDR2 is FQNNGV. Sequencing used peripheral blood. This chain joins TRBV11-2 and TRBJ2-3, with D possibly being TRBD1 (5 bases). The receptor was isolated from a woman in her thirties with COVID-19, enrolled during active disease. The CDR3 sequence: CASSLASGYDTQYF. DNA of the CDR3: TGTGCCAGCAGCTTAGCATCAGGGTACGATACGCAGTATTTT. Using reference TRBV11-2 and TRBJ2-3 for the parts outside the CDR3, the full variable domain is EAGVAQSPRYKIIEKRQSVAFWCNPISGHATLYWYQQILGQGPKLLIQFQNNGVVDDSQLPKDRFSAERLKGVDSTLKIQPAKLEDSAVYLCASSLASGYDTQYFGPGTRLTVL.